The clone carrying this TCR beta chain was recorded only once. The entry originates in a study of blood T cell repertoires in COVID-19. Overall study: COVID-19 samples, acute and convalescent, were from the United States, Italy and Spain. From T cells, B-cell-depleted T cells, or PBMCs came the material, which was cDNA or gDNA.

The CDR3 consists of 15 residues. Germline assignment: CDR1 LGHNA and CDR2 YSLEER. J gave up 2 bases and V 1 base, and 1 base lay outside the gene matches. Per the original data handling: Amplification from reference gene primers served as the basis for estimated nucleated cell counts. Sequencing used immunoSEQ multiplex PCR; TCRdb keeps in-frame clones, though not all of them. V and J calls and clone size are those listed in that table; D and trimming were worked out from the DNA. The table lists over 45,000 clones, approximately 87% of them singletons, with around 12% in the top ten. This clonotype was sampled from a human donor in a cohort sampled during active COVID-19. The sequenced material came from peripheral blood. The chain combines TRBV4-3 with TRBJ2-5; the match to TRBD2 covers 10 bases. The chain's CDR3 is CASSQGTSGQETQYF. CDR3 sequence (DNA): TGCGCCAGCAGCCAAGGGACTAGCGGTCAAGAGACCCAGTACTTC.